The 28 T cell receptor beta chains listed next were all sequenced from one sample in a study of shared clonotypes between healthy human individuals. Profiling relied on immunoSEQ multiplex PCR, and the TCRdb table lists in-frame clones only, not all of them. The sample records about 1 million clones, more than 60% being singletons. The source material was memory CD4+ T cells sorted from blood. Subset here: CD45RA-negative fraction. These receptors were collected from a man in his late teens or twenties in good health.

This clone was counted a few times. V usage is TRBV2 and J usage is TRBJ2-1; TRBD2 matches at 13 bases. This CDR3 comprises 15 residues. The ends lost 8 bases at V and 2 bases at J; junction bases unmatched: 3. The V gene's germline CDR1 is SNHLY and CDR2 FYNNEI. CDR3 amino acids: CASGTSGVTYNEQFF. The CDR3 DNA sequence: TGTGCCAGCGGGACTAGCGGGGTAACCTACAATGAGCAGTTCTTC.

The CDR3 DNA reads as TGTGCCAGCAGTGTGCAGGGTTTGGAGACCCAGTACTTC. This encodes CASSVQGLETQYF. This chain uses TRBV6-1 with TRBJ2-5; D perhaps matches TRBD1 (5 bases). Germline loops: CDR1 MNHNS, CDR2 SASEGT. CDR3 size: 13 residues. Trimming left V 4 bases short and J 5 bases short, with 11 bases between.

CDR3: CASSPLAGADTQYF. The CDR3 nucleotides read TGTGCCAGCAGCCCTCTTGCGGGAGCAGATACGCAGTATTTT. This chain joins TRBV5-4 and TRBJ2-3, with 7 bases aligning to TRBD2. V was clipped by 4 bases and J by 4 bases; unmatched bases: 6. Germline-derived CDR1 and CDR2 are SGHNT and YYREEE (reference sequence). The CDR3 extends over 14 amino acids.

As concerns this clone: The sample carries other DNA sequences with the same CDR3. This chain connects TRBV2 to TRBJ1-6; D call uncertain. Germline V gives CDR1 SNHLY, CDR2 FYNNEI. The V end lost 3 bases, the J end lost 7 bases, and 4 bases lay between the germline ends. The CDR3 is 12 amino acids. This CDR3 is CASSEGNSPLHF. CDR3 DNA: TGTGCCAGCAGTGAGGGGAATTCACCCCTCCACTTT.

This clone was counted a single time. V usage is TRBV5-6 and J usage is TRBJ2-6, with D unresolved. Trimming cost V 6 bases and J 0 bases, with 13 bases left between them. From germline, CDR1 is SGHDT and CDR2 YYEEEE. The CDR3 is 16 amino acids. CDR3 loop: CASNLGLHSGANVLTF. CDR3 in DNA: TGTGCCAGCAACCTAGGTCTCCACTCTGGGGCCAACGTCCTGACTTTC. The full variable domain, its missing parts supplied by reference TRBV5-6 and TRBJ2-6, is DAGVTQSPTHLIKTRGQQVTLRCSPKSGHDTVSWYQQALGQGPQFIFQYYEEEERQRGNFPDRFSGHQFPNYSSELNVNALLLGDSALYLCASNLGLHSGANVLTFGAGSRLTVL.

CDR3 loop: CASSPVPPWDTEAFF. In DNA, the CDR3 is TGTGCCAGCAGCCCTGTACCCCCATGGGACACTGAAGCTTTCTTT. This sequence joins TRBV11-1 and TRBJ1-1; D unclear. Trimming stripped 5 bases from V and 3 bases from J, with 16 bases between. The CDR3 totals 15 residues. CDR1 is SGHAT and CDR2 is FQDESV in the germline V gene (reference sequence).

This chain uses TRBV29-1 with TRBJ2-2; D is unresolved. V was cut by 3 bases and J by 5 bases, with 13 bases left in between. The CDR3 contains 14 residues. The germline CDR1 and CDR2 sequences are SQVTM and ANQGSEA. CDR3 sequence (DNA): TGCAGCGTTGAGGAGCGCGTTGGGACCGGGGAGCTGTTTTTT. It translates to CSVEERVGTGELFF.

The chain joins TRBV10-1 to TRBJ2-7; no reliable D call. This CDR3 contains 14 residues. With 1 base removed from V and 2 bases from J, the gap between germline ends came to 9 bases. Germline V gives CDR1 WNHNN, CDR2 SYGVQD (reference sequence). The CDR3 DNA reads TGCGCCAGCAGTGAGTATACGACTCCCTACGAGCAGTACTTC. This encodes CASSEYTTPYEQYF.

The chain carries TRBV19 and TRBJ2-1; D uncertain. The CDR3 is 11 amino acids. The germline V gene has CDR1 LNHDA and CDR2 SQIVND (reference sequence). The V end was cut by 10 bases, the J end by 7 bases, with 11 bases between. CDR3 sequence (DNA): TGTGCCACCCTTGGTAGGAATGAGCAGTTCTTC. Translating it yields CATLGRNEQFF.

CDR3 sequence reads: CASSSQQVSTDTQYF. The CDR3 coding sequence is TGCGCCAGCAGCTCGCAACAGGTTAGCACAGATACGCAGTATTTT. The chain joins TRBV5-1 to TRBJ2-3; D might be TRBD1 (5 bases). The germline gives CDR1 SGHRS, CDR2 YFSETQ. Trimming stripped 3 bases from V and 0 bases from J, with 11 bases between. This CDR3 comprises 15 residues.

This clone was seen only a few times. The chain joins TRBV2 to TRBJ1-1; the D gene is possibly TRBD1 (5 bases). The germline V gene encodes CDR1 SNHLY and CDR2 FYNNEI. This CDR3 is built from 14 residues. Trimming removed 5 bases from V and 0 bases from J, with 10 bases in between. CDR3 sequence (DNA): TGTGCCAGCAGTCGGGGACCGCTGAACACTGAAGCTTTCTTT. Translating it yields CASSRGPLNTEAFF.

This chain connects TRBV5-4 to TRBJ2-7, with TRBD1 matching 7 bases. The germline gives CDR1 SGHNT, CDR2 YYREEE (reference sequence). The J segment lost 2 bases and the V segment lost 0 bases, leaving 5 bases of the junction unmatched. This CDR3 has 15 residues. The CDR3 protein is CASSLEGQSAYEQYF. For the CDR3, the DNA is TGTGCCAGCAGCTTGGAGGGACAGAGTGCCTACGAGCAGTACTTC.

The CDR3 DNA reads TGCGCCAGCAGCCAAGAGAGGCCCCAATGGGGATCTTCACCCCTCCACTTT. The encoded protein is CASSQERPQWGSSPLHF. The gene calls are TRBV4-3 and TRBJ1-6; D remains ambiguous. V lost 0 bases, J lost 9 bases, and 18 bases lay in between. The germline gives CDR1 LGHNA, CDR2 YSLEER. The CDR3 sequence is 17 residues long.

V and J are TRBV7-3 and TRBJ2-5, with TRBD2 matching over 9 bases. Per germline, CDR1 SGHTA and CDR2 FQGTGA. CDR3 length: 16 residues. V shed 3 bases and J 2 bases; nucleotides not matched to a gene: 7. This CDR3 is CASSLGSSGRQETQYF. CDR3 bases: TGTGCCAGCAGCTTGGGATCGAGCGGGAGGCAAGAGACCCAGTACTTC. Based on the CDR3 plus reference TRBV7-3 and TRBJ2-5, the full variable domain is GAGVSQTPSNKVTEKGKYVELRCDPISGHTALYWYRQSLGQGPEFLIYFQGTGAADDSGLPNDRFFAVRPEGSVSTLKIQRTERGDSAVYLCASSLGSSGRQETQYFGPGTRLLVL.

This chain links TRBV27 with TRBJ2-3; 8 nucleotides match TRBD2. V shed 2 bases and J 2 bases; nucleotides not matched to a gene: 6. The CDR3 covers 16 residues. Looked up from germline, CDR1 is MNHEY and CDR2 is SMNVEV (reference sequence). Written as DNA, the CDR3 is TGTGCCAGCAGTTTACGGGGCGGGGGGACCACAGATACGCAGTATTTT. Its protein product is CASSLRGGGTTDTQYF.

CDR3 sequence reads: CATSRGDSMNEKLFF. The CDR3 nucleotides are TGTGCCACCAGCAGAGGGGACAGTATGAATGAAAAACTGTTTTTT. The chain carries TRBV15 and TRBJ1-4, with 7 bases identical to TRBD1. The CDR3 is 15 amino acids. CDR1 is LNHNV, CDR2 YYDKDF, per germline (reference sequence). After removal of 1 base from V and 5 bases from J, the junction contained 4 bases not matched to a gene.

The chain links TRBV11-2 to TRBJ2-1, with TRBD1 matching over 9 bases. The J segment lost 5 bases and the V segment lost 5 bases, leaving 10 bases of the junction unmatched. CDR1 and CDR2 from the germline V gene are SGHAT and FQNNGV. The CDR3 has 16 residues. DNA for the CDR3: TGTGCCAGCAGCCCAGTCGACAGGGGGTCTCACAATGAGCAGTTCTTC. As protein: CASSPVDRGSHNEQFF.

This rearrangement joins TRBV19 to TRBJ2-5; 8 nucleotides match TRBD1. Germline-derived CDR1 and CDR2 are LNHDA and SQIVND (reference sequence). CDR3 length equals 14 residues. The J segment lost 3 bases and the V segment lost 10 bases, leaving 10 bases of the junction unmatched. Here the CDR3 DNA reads TGTGCCACCAAAGAGGGGACAGGTAAAGAGACCCAGTACTTC. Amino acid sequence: CATKEGTGKETQYF.

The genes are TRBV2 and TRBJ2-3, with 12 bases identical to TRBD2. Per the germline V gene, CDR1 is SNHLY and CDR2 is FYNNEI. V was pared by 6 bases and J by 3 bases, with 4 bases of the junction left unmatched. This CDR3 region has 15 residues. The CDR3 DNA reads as TGTGCCAGCAGGGAGACTAGCGGGAGAACAGATACGCAGTATTTT. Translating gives CASRETSGRTDTQYF.

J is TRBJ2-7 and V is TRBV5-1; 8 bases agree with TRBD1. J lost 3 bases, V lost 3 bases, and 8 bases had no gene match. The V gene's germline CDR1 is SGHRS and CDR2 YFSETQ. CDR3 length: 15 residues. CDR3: CASSSRTGSHYEQYF. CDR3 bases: TGCGCCAGCAGCTCTAGGACAGGGAGTCACTACGAGCAGTACTTC.

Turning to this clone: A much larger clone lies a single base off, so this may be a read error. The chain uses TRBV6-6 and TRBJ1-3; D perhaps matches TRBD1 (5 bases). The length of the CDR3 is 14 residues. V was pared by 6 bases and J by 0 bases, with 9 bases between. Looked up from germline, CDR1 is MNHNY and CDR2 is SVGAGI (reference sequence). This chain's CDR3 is CASRTGGSGNTIYF. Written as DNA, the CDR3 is TGTGCCAGCAGGACCGGGGGCTCTGGAAACACCATATATTTT.

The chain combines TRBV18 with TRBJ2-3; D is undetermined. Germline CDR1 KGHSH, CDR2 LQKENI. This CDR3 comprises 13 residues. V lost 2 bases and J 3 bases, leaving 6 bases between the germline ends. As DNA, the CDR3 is TGTGCCAGCTCACCAGGGTTGACAGATACGCAGTATTTT. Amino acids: CASSPGLTDTQYF.

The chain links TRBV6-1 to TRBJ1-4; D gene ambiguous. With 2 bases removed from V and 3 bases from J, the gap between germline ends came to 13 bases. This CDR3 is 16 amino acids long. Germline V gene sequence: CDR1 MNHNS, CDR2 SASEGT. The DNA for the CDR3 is TGTGCCAGCAGTGAACTAAGGGCTGGGGCTAATGAAAAACTGTTTTTT. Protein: CASSELRAGANEKLFF.

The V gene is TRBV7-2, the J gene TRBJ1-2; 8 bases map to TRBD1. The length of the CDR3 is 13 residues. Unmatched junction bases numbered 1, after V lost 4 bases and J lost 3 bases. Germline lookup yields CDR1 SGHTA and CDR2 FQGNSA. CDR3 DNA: TGTGCCAGCAGCTCCAGGGGGCACTATGGCTACACCTTC. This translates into CASSSRGHYGYTF.

CDR3 protein: CASSLDPGAADTQYF. CDR3 sequence (DNA): TGCGCCAGCAGCTTGGACCCGGGAGCAGCAGATACGCAGTATTTT. V gene TRBV5-1 combines with J gene TRBJ2-3; TRBD2 is a possible D gene (6 bases). The CDR3 has 15 residues. V gave up 0 bases and J gave up 4 bases, with 12 bases separating them. Germline V gene sequence: CDR1 SGHRS, CDR2 YFSETQ. The whole variable domain, filled in from reference TRBV5-1 and TRBJ2-3, reads KAGVTQTPRYLIKTRGQQVTLSCSPISGHRSVSWYQQTPGQGLQFLFEYFSETQRNKGNFPGRFSGRQFSNSRSEMNVSTLELGDSALYLCASSLDPGAADTQYFGPGTRLTVL.

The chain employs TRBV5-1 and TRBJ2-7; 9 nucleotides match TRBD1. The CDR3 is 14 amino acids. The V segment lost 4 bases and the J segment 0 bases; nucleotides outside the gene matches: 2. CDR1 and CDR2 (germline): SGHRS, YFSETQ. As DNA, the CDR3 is TGCGCCAGCAGCCAGACAGGGGGCTCCTACGAGCAGTACTTC. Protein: CASSQTGGSYEQYF.

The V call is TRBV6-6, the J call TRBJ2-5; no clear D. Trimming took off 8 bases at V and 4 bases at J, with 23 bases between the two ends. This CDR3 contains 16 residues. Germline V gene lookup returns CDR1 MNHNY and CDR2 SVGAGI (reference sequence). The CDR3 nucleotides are TGTGCCAGCCGTAGACCGCAGGTGAATACTTTAGAGACCCAGTACTTC. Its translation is CASRRPQVNTLETQYF.

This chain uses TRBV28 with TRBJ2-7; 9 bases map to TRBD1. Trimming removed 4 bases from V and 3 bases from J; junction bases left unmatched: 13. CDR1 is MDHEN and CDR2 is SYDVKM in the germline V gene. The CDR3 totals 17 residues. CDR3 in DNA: TGTGCCAGCAGTTCGTTTGGGGCGGACAGGGGAAACTACGAGCAGTACTTC. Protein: CASSSFGADRGNYEQYF.